Sequencing of this T cell receptor beta chain was carried out in a study of T cell repertoires in cytomegalovirus infection. MiXCR, run by TCRdb on the reads, gives a single entry per CDR3 protein. Counted here are some 170,000 distinct CDR3 sequences, about a sixth occurring once; the ten biggest clones make up roughly 24%. Trimming shortened V by 7 bases and J by 4 bases, and 15 bases separated the two germline ends. The CDR3 is 14 amino acids. CDR1 and CDR2 (germline): MNHEY, SVGAGI. This chain uses TRBV6-5 with TRBJ2-3; perhaps TRBD2 as D (6 bases). The TCR comes from a human donor in good health (CMV status not recorded). Some clones in this sample may be carry-over from other donors' samples. Specimen: CD8+ T cells from PBMCs. The CDR3 loop reads CASKKNGGSDTQYF. The CDR3 region has the DNA TGTGCCAGCAAGAAGAACGGGGGATCAGATACGCAGTATTTT.